This T cell receptor beta chain was observed in a study of T cell responses to AZD1222 COVID-19 vaccine. Germline CDR1 is SGHAT and CDR2 is FQNNGV. The trim removed 5 bases at V and 2 bases at J, leaving 11 bases unmatched. This CDR3 has 17 amino acids. Libraries were prepared by immunoSEQ multiplex PCR; TCRdb keeps only in-frame clonotypes and omits some of them. The sample contains 100,000 to 120,000 clones, 85% to 95% of which appear only once. The receptor comes from an adult who received the AZD1222 COVID-19 vaccine. This rearrangement joins TRBV11-2 to TRBJ1-4; TRBD1 agrees at 7 bases. Sequencing used peripheral blood, obtained 28 days after the second AZD1222 dose. DNA for the CDR3: TGTGCCAGCAGCACCCAGGGGGGAGCGTTTACTAATGAAAAACTGTTTTTT. This gives the protein CASSTQGGAFTNEKLFF.